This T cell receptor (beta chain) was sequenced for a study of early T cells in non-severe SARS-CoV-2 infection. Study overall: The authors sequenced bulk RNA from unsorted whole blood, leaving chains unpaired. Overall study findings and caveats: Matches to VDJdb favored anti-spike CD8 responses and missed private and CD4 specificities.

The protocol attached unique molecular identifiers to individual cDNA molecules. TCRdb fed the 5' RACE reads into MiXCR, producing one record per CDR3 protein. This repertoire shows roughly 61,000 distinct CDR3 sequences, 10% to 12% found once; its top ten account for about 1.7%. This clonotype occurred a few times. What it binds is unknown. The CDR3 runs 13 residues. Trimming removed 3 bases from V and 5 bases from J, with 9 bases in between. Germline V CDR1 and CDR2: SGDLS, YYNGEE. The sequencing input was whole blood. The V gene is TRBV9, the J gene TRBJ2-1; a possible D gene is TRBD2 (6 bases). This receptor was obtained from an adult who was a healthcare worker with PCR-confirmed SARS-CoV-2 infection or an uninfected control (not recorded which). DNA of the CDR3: TGTGCCAGCAGCGGGGACTCACACAATGAGCAGTTCTTC. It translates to CASSGDSHNEQFF.